The present T cell receptor (beta chain) was sequenced within a study of blood T cell repertoires in COVID-19. Individuals drawn from about 26 US areas were roughly 18 to 89 years old. Cohort 3 donors counted as recovered after two negative PCRs, clearance, or resolved symptoms. Measured with immunoSEQ multiplex PCR; TCRdb has only the in-frame clones, and not every one. In the table there are 190,000 or so clones, 70% to 90% of which are singletons. V lost 3 bases, J lost 4 bases, and 7 bases lay in between. This CDR3 is built from 13 residues. Germline V gene data show CDR1 as SGHVS and CDR2 as FNYEAQ. There are a few counts of this clone.

The chain is built from TRBV7-6 and TRBJ1-5, with no clear D. Sequenced material: PBMCs or T cells enriched from blood (not recorded which). This receptor was obtained from a man between 40 and 49 years old who had recovered from COVID-19. In nucleotides, the CDR3 is TGTGCCAGCAGCTTGGGAGAGAATCAGCCCCAGCATTTT. Translated, it gives CASSLGENQPQHF.